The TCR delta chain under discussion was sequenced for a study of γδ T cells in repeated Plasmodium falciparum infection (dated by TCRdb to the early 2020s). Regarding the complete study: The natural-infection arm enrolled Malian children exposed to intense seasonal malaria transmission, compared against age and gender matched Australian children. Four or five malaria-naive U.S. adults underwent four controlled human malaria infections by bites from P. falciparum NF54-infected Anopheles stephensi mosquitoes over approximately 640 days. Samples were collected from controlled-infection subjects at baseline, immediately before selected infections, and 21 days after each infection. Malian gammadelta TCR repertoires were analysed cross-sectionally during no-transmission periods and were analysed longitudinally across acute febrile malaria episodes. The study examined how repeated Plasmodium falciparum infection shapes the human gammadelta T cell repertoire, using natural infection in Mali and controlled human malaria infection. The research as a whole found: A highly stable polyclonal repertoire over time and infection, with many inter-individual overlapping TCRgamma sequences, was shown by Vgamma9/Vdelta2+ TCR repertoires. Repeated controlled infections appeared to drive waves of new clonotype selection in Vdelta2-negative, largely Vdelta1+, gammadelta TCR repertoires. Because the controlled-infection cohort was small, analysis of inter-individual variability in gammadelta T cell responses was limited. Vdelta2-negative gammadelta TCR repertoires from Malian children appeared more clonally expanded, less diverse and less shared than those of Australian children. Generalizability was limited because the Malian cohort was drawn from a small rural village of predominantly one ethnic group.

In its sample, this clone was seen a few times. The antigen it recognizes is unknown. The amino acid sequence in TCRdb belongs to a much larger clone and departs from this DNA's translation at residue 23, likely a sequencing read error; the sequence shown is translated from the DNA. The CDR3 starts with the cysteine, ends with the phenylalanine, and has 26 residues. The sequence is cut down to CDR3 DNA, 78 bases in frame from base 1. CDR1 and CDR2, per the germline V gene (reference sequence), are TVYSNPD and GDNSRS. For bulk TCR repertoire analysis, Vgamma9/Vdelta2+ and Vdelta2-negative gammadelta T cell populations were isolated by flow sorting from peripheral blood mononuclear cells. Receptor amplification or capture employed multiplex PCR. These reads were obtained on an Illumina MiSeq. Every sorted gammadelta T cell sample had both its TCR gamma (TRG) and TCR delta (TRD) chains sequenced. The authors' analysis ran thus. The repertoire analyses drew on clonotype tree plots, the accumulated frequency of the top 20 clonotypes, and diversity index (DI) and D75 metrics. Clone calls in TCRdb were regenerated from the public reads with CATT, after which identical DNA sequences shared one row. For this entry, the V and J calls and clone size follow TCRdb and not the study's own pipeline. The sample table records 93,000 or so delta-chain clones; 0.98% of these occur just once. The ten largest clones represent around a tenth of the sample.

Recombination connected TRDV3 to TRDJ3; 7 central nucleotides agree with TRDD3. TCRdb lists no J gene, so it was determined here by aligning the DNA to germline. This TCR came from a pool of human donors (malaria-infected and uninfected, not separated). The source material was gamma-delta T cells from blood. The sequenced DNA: TGTGCCTTTAATGATCTAACCCTCTTCGAGACTACTGATGTGGGGGACAGCTCCTGGGACACCCGACGGATGTTTTTC. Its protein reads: CAFNDLTLFETTDVGDSSWDTRRMFF.